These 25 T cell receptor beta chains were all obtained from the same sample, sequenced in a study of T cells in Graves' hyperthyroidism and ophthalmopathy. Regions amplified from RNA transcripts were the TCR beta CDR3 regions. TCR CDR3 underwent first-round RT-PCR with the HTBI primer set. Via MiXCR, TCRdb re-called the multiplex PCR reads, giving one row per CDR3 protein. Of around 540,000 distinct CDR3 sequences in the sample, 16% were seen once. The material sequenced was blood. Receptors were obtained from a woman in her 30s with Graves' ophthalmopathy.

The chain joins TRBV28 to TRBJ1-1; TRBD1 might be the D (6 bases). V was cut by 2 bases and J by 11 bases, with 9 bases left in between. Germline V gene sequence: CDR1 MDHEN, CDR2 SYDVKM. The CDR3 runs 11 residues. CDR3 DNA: TGTGCCAGCAGTTTAAATGACAGGGCTTTCTTT. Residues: CASSLNDRAFF.

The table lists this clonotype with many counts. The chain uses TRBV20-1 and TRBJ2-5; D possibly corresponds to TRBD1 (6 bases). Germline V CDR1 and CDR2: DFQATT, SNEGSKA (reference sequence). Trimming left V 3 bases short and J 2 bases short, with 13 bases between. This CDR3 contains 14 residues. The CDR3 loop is CSARGRDTQETQYF. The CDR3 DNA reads TGCAGTGCTAGGGGCAGGGACACTCAAGAGACCCAGTACTTC.

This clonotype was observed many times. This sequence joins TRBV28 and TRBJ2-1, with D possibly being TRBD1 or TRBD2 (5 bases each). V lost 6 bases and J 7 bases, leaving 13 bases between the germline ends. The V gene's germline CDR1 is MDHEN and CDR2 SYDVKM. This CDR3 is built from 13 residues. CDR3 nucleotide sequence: TGTGCCAGCAGCCCCCACTGGGGGAATGAGCAGTTCTTC. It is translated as CASSPHWGNEQFF.

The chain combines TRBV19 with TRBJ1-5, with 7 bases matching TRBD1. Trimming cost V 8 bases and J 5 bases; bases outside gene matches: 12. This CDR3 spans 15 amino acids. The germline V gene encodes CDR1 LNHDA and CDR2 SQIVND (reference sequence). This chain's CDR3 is CASRVPGQTYQPQHF. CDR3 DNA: TGTGCCAGTCGCGTCCCGGGACAGACTTATCAGCCCCAGCATTTT.

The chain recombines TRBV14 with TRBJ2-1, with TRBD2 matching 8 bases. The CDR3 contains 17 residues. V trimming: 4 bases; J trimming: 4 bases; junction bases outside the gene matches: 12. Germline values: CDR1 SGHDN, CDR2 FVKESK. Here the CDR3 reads CASSPPVAGGLYNEQFF. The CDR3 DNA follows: TGTGCCAGCAGCCCTCCCGTGGCGGGAGGTCTATACAATGAGCAGTTCTTC.

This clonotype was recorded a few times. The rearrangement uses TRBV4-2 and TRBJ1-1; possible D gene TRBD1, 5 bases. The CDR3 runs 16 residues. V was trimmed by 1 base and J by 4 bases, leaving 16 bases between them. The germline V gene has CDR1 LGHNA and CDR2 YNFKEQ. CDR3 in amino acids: CASSQGFSLGGTEAFF. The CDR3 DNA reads TGTGCCAGCAGCCAAGGTTTTTCTTTGGGGGGCACTGAAGCTTTCTTT.

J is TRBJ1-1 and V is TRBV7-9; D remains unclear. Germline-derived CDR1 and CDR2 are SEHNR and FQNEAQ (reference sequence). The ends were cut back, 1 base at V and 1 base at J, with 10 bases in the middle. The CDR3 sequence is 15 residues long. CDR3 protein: CASSLVIGSNTEAFF. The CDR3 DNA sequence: TGTGCCAGCAGCTTAGTCATAGGGTCGAACACTGAAGCTTTCTTT.

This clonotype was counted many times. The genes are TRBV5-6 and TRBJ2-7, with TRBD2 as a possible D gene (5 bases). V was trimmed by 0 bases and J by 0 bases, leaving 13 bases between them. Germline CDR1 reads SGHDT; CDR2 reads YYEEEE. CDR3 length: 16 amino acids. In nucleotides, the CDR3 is TGTGCCAGCAGCTTGGTTACGGGATCCCGCTCCTACGAGCAGTACTTC. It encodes CASSLVTGSRSYEQYF.

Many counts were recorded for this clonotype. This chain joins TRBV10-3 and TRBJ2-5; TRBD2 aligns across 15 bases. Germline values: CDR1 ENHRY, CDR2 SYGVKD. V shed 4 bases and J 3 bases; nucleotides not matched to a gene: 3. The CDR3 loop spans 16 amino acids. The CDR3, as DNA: TGTGCCATCAGTGGGGGACTAGCGGGAGGAGAAGAGACCCAGTACTTC. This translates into CAISGGLAGGEETQYF.

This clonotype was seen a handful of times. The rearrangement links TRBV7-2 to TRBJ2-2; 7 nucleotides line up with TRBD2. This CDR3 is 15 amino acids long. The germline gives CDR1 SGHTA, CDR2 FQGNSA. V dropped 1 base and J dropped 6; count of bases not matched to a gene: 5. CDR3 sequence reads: CASSLGDYGSGELFF. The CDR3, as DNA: TGTGCCAGCAGCTTAGGGGACTACGGATCCGGGGAGCTGTTTTTT.

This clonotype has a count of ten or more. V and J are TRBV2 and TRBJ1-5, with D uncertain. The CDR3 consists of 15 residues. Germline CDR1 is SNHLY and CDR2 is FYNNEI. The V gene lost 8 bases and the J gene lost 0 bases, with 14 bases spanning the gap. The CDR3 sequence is CASRYDENSNQPQHF. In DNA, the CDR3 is TGTGCCAGCCGCTACGACGAGAATAGCAATCAGCCCCAGCATTTT.

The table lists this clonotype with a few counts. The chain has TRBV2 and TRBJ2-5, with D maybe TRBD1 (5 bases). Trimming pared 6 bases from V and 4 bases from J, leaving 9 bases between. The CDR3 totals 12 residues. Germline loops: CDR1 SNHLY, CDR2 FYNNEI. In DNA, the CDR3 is TGTGCCAGCAGAACAGGCCCAGAGACCCAGTACTTC. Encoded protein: CASRTGPETQYF.

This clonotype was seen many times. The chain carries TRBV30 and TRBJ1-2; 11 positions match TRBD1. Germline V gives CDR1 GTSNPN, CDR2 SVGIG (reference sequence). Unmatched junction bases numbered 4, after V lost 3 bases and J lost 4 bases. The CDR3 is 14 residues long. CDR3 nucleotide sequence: TGTGCCTGGAGACGAGGACAGGGGGCCTATGGCTACACCTTC. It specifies CAWRRGQGAYGYTF.

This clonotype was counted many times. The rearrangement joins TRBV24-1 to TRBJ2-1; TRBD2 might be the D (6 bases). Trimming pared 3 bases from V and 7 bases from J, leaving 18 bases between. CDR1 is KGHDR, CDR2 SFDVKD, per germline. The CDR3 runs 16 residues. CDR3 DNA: TGTGCCACCAGTGATCCCCGGCCCGGCGGGAATAATGAGCAGTTCTTC. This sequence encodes CATSDPRPGGNNEQFF.

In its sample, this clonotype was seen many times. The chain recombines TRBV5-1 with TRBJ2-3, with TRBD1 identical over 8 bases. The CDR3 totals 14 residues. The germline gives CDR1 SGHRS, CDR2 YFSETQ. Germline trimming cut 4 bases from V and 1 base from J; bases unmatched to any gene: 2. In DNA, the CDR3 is TGCGCCAGCAGCCCGGGACAGGGCACAGATACGCAGTATTTT. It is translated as CASSPGQGTDTQYF.

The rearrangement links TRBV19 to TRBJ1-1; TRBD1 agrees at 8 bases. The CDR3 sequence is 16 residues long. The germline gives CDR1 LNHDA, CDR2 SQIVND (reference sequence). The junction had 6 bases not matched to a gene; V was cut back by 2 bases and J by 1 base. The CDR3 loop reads CASSITRQGWNTEAFF. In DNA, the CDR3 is TGTGCCAGTAGTATAACCCGACAGGGGTGGAACACTGAAGCTTTCTTT.

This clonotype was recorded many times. CDR3 sequence (DNA): TGTGCCATCAGTCCCGACAATAGCAATCAGCCCCAGCATTTT. This codes for CAISPDNSNQPQHF. This chain connects TRBV10-3 to TRBJ1-5; D remains ambiguous. V lost 5 bases to trimming and J lost 0 bases, with 8 bases between them. The germline V gene encodes CDR1 ENHRY and CDR2 SYGVKD. This CDR3 has 14 amino acids.

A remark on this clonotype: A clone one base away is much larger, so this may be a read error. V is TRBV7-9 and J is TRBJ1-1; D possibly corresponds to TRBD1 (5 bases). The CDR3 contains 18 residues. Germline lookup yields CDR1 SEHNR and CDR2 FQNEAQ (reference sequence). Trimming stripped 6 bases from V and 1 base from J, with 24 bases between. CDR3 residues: CASRYPFSGGERNTEAFF. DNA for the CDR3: TGTGCCAGCAGATACCCTTTTTCGGGAGGGGAGAGGAACACTGAAGCTTTCTTT.

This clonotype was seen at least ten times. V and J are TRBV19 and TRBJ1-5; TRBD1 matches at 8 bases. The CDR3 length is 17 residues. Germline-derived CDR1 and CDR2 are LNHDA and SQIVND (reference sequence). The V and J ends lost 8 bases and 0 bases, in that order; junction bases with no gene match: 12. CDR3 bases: TGTGCCAGTGACTCCGGGACAGGTCGGTATAGCAATCAGCCCCAGCATTTT. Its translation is CASDSGTGRYSNQPQHF.

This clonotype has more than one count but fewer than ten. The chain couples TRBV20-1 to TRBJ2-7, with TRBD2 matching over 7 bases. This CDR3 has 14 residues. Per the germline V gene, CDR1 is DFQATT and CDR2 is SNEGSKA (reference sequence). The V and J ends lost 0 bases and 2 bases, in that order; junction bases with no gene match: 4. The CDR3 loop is CSARDPTSPYEQYF. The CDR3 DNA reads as TGCAGTGCTAGAGACCCGACTAGCCCCTACGAGCAGTACTTC.

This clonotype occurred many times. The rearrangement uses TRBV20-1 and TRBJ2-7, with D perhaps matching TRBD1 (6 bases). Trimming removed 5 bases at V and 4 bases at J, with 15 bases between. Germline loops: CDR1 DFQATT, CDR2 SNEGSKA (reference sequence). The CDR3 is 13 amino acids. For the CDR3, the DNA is TGCAGTGCTCAACAGGGTCTTCGGTACGAGCAGTACTTC. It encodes CSAQQGLRYEQYF.

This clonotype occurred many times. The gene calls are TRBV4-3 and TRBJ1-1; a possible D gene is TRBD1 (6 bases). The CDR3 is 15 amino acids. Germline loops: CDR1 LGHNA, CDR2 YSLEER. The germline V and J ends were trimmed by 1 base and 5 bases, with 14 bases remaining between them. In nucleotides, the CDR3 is TGCGCCAGCAGCCAAGTGGTGGGGGCGCGGACTGAAGCTTTCTTT. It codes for CASSQVVGARTEAFF.

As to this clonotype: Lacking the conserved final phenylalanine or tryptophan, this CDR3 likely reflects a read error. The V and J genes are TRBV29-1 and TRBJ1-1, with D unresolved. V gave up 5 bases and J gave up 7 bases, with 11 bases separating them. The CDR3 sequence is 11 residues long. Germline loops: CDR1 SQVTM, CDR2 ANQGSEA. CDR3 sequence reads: CSVCTANEAFL. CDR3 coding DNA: TGCAGCGTTTGCACAGCTAATGAAGCTTTCCTT.

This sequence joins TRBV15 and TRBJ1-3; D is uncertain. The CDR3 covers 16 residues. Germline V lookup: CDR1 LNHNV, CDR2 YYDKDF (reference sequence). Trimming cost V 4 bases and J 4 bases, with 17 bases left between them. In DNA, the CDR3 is TGTGCCACCAGCAATGACAACAGCTACCGAGGAAACACCATATATTTT. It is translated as CATSNDNSYRGNTIYF.

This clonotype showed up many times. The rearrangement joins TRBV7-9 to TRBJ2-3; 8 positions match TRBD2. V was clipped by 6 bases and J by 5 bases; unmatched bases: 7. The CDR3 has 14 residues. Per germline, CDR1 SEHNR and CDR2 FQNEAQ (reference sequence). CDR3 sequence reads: CASRDLAGVDTQYF. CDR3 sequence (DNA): TGTGCCAGCAGGGACCTAGCGGGCGTAGATACGCAGTATTTT.